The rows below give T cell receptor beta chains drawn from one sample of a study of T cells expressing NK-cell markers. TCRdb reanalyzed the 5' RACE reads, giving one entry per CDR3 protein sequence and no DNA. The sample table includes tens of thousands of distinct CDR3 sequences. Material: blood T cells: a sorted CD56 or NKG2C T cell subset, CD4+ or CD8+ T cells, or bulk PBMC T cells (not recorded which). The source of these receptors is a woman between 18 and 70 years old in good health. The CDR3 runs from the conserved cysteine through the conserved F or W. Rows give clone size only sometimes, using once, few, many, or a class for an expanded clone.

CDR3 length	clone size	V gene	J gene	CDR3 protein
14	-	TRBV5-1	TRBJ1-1	CASSLRGENTEAFF
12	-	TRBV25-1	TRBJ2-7	CASREGGNEQYF
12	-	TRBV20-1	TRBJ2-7	CSANDISYEQYF
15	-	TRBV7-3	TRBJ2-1	CASSSGAGVKNEQFF
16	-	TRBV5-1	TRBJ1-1	CASSFPAEEPFTEAFF
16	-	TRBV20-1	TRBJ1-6	CSARVPGQGGNSPLHF
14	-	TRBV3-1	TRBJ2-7	CASSQDRGHYEQYF
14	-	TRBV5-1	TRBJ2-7	CASSFRDQNIEQYF
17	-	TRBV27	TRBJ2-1	CASSFIFPGLEEGEQFF
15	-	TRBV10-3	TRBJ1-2	CAISESTGPNYGYTF
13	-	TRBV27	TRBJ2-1	CASSLSPAHEQFF
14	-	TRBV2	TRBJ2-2	CASSAGEETGELFF
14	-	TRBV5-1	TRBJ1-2	CASSFRGYNYGYTF
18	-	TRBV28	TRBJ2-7	CASSSLGGDRGPPYEQYF
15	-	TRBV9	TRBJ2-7	CASSPTGRGLYEQYF
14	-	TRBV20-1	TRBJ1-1	CSARGTGGYTEAFF
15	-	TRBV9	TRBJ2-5	CASSVGSSPGETQYF
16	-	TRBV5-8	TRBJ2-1	CASSLDVGGSYNEQFF
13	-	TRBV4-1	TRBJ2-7	CASSQSSILEQYF
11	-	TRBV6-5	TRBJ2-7	CASGGSYEQYF
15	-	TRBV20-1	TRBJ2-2	CSAIKRTTNTGELFF
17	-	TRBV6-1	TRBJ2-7	CASSVIARGGAAYEQYF
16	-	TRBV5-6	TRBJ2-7	CASSLEGNPNTYEQYF
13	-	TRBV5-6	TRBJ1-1	CASSFGVAPEAFF
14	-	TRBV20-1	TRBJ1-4	CSATTRGSNEKLFF
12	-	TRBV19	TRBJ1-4	CASTEGGEKLFF
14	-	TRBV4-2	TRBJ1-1	CASSLVEEGESGFF
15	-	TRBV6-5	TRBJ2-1	CASSYWTSGNNEQFF
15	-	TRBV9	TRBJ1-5	CASSLGTGFDQPQHF
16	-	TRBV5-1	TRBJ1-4	CASSPKRPRGDEKLFF
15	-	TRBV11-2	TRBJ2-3	CASSLERGSSDTQYF
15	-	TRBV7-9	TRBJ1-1	CASSLVGQGDTEAFF
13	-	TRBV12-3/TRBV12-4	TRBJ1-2	CASSFGERYGYTF
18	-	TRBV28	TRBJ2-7	CASSFFVGQGPVVGEQYF
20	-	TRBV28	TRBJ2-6	CASSLFRDREVFSGANVLTF
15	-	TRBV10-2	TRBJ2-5	CASRTVKSLTETQYF
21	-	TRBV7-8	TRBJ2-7	CASSPPATYGTDTGFTYEQYF
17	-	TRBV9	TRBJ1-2	CASSVGSDEGQGYGYTF
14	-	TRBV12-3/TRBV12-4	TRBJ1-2	CASSLGGSVNGYTF
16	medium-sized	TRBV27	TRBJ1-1	CASSLWGSQGATEAFF
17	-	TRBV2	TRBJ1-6	CASREQGGLRKDSPLHF
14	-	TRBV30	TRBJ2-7	CACRATGYTDEQYF
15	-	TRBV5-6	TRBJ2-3	CASSVILAGEDTQYF
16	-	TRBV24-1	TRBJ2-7	CATSDGVASGTYEQYF
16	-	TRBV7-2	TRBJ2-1	CASSLDHASSYNEQFF
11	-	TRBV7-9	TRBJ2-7	CASSPVGEQYF
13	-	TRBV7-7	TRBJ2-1	CASSLAGDGEQFF
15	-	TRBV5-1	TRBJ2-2	CASSRTSDGGGELFF
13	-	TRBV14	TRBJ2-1	CASSQENRGEQFF
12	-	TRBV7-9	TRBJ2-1	CASSPLNNEQFF
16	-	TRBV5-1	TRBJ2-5	CASSLVPGGPQETQYF
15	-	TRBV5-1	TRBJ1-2	CASSWTGAPDYGYTF
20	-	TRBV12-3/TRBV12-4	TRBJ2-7	CASRGGEDPGLAGGPYEQYF
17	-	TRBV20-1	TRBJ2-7	CSAREGKGVARSYEQYF
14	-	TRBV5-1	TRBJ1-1	CASSLGTYPAEAFF